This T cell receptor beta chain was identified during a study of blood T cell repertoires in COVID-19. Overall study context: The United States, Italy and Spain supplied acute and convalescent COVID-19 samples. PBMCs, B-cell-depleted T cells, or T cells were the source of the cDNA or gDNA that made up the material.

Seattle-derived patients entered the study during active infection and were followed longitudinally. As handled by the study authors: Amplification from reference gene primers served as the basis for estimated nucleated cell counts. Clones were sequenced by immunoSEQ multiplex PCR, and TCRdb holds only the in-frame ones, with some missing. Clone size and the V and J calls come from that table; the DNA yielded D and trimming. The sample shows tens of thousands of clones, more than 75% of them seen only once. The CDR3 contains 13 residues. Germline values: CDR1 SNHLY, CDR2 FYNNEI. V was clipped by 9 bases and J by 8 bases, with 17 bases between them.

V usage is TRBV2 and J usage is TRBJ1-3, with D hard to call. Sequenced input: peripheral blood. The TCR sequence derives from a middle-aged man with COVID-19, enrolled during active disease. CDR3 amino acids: CARRGSDSYTIYF. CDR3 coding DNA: TGTGCCAGGCGGGGTTCGGACTCTTACACCATATATTTT.